This T cell receptor beta chain was recorded in a study of CD8 T cells in ankylosing spondylitis. Study-wide results and limits: Disease-linked clones proved CD8+ and comparatively uncommon in peripheral blood. Clones tied to disease were said to be significantly enriched in matched ankylosing spondylitis synovial fluid. Ankylosing spondylitis blood appeared to carry a characteristic TCR beta motif of roughly eight highly homologous variants.

TCRdb reprocessed the 5' RACE reads via MiXCR and lists one record per CDR3 protein. The data contain under 300,000 distinct CDR3 sequences, 8% to 9.5% of them seen just once; the ten biggest clones take up 6.8%. Many counts were recorded for this clonotype. What it binds is unknown. The CDR3 extends over 15 amino acids. Germline-derived CDR1 and CDR2 are LNHDA and SQIVND (reference sequence). Trimming took 3 bases from V and 4 from J; bases not matched to a gene: 8. Material: blood, either unsorted or a sorted T cell fraction (not recorded which). The sequence derives from a male donor with ankylosing spondylitis or in good health (not recorded which). V gene TRBV19 combines with J gene TRBJ2-7; TRBD1 matches at 8 bases. In nucleotides, the CDR3 is TGTGCCAGTAGTATTGGCCAGGGGGCTTTTTACGAGCAGTACTTC. This sequence encodes CASSIGQGAFYEQYF. The variable domain in full, completed from reference TRBV19 and TRBJ2-7, reads DGGITQSPKYLFRKEGQNVTLSCEQNLNHDAMYWYRQDPGQGLRLIYYSQIVNDFQKGDIAEGYSVSREKKESFPLTVTSAQKNPTAFYLCASSIGQGAFYEQYFGPGTRLTVT.